This T cell receptor (beta chain) was documented in a study of blood T cell repertoires in COVID-19. About the study: Donors in the United States, Italy and Spain gave samples during acute or convalescent COVID-19.

CDR1 and CDR2 from the germline V gene are SGHNT and YENEEA. V was trimmed by 0 bases and J by 4 bases, leaving 10 bases between them. This CDR3 is built from 15 residues. Clones were read by immunoSEQ multiplex PCR, and TCRdb kept only the in-frame ones, dropping some. The table records approximately 170,000 clones, about 84% of them present only once. The count of this clone is one. Enrolled through a virtual design, the participants were between roughly 18 and 90 years of age and came from 24 US areas. Cohort placement rested on clinical history that participants reported themselves. Cohort 3 donors counted as recovered after two negative PCRs, clearance, or resolved symptoms.

What was sequenced was PBMCs or T cells enriched from blood (not recorded which). The TCR originated in a man in his fifties who had recovered from COVID-19. The chain uses TRBV11-3 and TRBJ1-5; D unclear. The CDR3 reads CASSLDTELNQPQHF. As DNA, the CDR3 is TGTGCCAGCAGCTTAGATACTGAGTTAAATCAGCCCCAGCATTTT.